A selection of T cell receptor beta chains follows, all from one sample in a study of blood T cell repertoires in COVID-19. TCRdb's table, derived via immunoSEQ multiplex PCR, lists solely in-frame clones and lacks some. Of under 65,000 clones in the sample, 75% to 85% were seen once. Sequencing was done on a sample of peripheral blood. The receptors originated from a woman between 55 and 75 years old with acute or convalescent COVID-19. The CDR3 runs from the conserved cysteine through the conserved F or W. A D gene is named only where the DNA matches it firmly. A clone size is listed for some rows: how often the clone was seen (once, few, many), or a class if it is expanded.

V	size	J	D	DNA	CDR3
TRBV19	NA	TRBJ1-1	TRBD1	TGTGCCAGTAGTGGAAACAGGGGGCCGAACACTGAAGCTTTCTTT	CASSGNRGPNTEAFF
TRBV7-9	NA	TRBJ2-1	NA	TGTGCCAGCAGCTTAGATAAGCGGGTCTCCTACAATGAGCAGTTCTTC	CASSLDKRVSYNEQFF
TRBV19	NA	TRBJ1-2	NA	TGTGCCAGTAGTATTGAGCGACGGAGAGAATCCTATGGCTACACCTTC	CASSIERRRESYGYTF
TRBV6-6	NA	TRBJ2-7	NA	TGTGCCAGCAGTGAGGGAACTCTTAACACCTACGAGCAGTACTTC	CASSEGTLNTYEQYF
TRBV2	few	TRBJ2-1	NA	TGTGCCAGCAGCCTTAACGGACTGGGGAGAAATGAGCAGTTCTTC	CASSLNGLGRNEQFF
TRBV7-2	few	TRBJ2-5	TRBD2	TGTGCCAGCAGCAAGGGACTAGCCCAAGAGACCCAGTACTTC	CASSKGLAQETQYF
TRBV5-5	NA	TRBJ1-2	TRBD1	TGTGCCAGCACCATCGGACAGGGGGCCAACTATGGCTACACCTTC	CASTIGQGANYGYTF
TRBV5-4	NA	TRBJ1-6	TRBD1	TGTGCCAGCAGCCCCGGGACAGCTAATTCACCCCTCCACTTT	CASSPGTANSPLHF
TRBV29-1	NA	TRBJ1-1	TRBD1	TGCAGCGTTCTCTGGCGACAGGGGGCGGTCACTGAAGCTTTCTTT	CSVLWRQGAVTEAFF
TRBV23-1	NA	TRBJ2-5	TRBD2	TGCGCCACCGACCGGGCGGGCGGGGGGACAGAGACCCAGTACTTC	CATDRAGGGTETQYF
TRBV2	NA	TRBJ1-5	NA	TGTGCCACCCATAAAGGGGGAGGGAATCAGCCCCAGCATTTT	CATHKGGGNQPQHF
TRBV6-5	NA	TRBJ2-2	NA	TGTGCCAGCGGAGGGGACTGGGGCACCGGGGAGCTGTTTTTT	CASGGDWGTGELFF
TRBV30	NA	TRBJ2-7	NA	TGTGCCTGGAGCGGGAGGACAGGGTACTACGAGCAGTACTTC	CAWSGRTGYYEQYF
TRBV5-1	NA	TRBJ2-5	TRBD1	TGCGCCAGCAGCTTGGCGAGGACAGGGGGGGTTGGAGAGACCCAGTACTTC	CASSLARTGGVGETQYF
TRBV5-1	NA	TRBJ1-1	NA	TGCGCCAGCAGCGGGGCGGGAACTGAAGCTTTCTTT	CASSGAGTEAFF
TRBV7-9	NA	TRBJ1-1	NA	TGTGCCAGCCTGACGGAGGGGACTGAAGCTTTCTTT	CASLTEGTEAFF
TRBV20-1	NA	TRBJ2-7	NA	TGCAGTGCTACGAGTCTCGACGAGCAGTACTTC	CSATSLDEQYF
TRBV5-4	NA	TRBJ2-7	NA	TGTGCCAGCAGTCTTAGACTAGGCGACTACGAGCAGTACTTC	CASSLRLGDYEQYF
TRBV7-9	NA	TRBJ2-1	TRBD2	TGTGCCAGCAGGGTTTCCGGACTAGCGGGGGCCAATGAGCAGTTCTTC	CASRVSGLAGANEQFF
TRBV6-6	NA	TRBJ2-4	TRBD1	TGTGCCAGCAGGGAGGGGGCGGACAGGGACAAAAACATTCAGTACTTC	CASREGADRDKNIQYF
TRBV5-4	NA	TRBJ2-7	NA	TGTGCCAGCAGCTTGGCCGGGGGAAGCTCCTACGAGCAGTACTTC	CASSLAGGSSYEQYF
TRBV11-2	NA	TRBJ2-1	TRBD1	TGTGCCAGCAGCTTATCAACAGGGGGCGTATTCAATGAGCAGTTCTTC	CASSLSTGGVFNEQFF
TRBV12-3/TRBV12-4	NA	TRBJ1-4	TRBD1	TGTGCCAGCAGTTTAACAGGGGTAGCACTGTTTTTT	CASSLTGVALFF
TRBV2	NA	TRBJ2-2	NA	TGTGCCAGCAAAAGGAGACTAGCCCGCGGAGGGGGTACCGGGGAGCTGTTTTTT	CASKRRLARGGGTGELFF
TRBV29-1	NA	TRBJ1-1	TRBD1	TGCAGCGTTCGAGGGCAGGGGGCACCGAACACTGAAGCTTTCTTT	CSVRGQGAPNTEAFF
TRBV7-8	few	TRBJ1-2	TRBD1	TGTGCCAGCAGCTTAGCGGGACAGGGCTTTGGCTACACCTTC	CASSLAGQGFGYTF
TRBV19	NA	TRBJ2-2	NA	TGTGCCAGTACCTCGCGGGGTTTCTCGAACACCGGGGAGCTGTTTTTT	CASTSRGFSNTGELFF
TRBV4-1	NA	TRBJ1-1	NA	TGCGCCAGCAGCCAAGAAGGAGGGTATGGGACTGAAGCTTTCTTT	CASSQEGGYGTEAFF
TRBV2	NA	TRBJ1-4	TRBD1	TGTGCCAGCAAACAGGGGACTTCAACTAATGAAAAACTGTTTTTT	CASKQGTSTNEKLFF
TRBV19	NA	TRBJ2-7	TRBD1	TGTGCCAGTAGTGCCCGACAGGGTAACACCTACGAGCAGTACTTC	CASSARQGNTYEQYF
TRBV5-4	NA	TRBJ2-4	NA	TGTGCCAGCAACTATTACGCCTCCAAAAACATTCAGTACTTC	CASNYYASKNIQYF
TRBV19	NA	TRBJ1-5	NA	TGTGCCAGTAGAGACAGGCTTGGACAGCCCCAGCATTTT	CASRDRLGQPQHF
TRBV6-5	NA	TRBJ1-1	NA	TGTGCCAGCAGTTACAGGAGAGAAGCTTTCTTT	CASSYRREAFF
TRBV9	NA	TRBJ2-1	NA	TGTGCCAGCAGCGGGGCAGGGGACAATGAGCAGTTCTTC	CASSGAGDNEQFF
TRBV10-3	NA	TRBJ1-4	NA	TGTGCCATCAGTGGCGAGGGCGGAGGAGTTAATGAAAAACTGTTTTTT	CAISGEGGGVNEKLFF
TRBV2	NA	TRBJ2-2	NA	TGTGCCACCGGAGGGCCGACCGGGGAGCTGTTTTTT	CATGGPTGELFF
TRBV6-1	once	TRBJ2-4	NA	TGTGCCAGCAGTGAACGGGGGATCAAAAACATTCAGTACTTC	CASSERGIKNIQYF
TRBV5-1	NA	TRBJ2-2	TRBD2	TGCGCCAGCAGTCCAACTAGCGGGAGGCCTACCGGGGAGCTGTTTTTT	CASSPTSGRPTGELFF
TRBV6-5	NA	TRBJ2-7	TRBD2	TGTGCCAGCAGACTAGCGGGAGGTTACGAGCAGTACTTC	CASRLAGGYEQYF
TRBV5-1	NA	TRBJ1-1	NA	TGCGCCAGCAGCTGGGGACGGAGGGGCACTGAAGCTTTCTTT	CASSWGRRGTEAFF
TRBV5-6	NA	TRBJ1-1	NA	TGTGCCAGCAGCTGGTGGGGCCTCAGACAGGCTGAAGCTTTCTTT	CASSWWGLRQAEAFF
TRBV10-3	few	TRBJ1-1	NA	TGTGCCATCAGTGTGGACAATGGGAACACTGAAGCTTTCTTT	CAISVDNGNTEAFF
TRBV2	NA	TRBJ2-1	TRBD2	TGTGCCAGCACTGCCGAGGGTAGCGGGATTTACGGTGAGCAGTTCTTC	CASTAEGSGIYGEQFF